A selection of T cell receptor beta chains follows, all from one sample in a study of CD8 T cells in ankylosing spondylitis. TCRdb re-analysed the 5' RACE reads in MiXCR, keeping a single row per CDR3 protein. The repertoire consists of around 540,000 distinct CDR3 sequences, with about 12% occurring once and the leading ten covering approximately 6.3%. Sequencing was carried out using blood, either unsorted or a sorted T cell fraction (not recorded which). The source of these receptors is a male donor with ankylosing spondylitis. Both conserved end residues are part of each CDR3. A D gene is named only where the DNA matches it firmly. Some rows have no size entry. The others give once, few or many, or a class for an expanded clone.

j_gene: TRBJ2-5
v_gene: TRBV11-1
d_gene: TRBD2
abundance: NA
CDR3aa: CASSLAGLAGGMSVETQYF
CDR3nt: TGTGCCAGCAGCTTAGCAGGACTAGCGGGAGGGATGTCGGTAGAGACCCAGTACTTC

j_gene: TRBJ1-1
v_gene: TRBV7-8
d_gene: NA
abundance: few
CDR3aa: CASSLAFNRVIGTEAFF
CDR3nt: TGTGCCAGCAGCTTAGCTTTTAACAGGGTCATCGGCACTGAAGCTTTCTTT

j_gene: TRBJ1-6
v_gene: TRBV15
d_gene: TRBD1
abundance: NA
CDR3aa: CATSRALGQGDSPLHF
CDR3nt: TGTGCCACCAGCAGAGCCTTGGGACAGGGGGATTCACCCCTCCACTTT

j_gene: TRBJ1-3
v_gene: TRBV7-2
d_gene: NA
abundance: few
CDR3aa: CASSFADIHSGNTIYF
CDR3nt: TGTGCCAGCAGCTTCGCCGACATCCACTCTGGAAACACCATATATTTT

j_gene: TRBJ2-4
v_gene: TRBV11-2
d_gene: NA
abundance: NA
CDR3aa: CASSSGWARRSLAKNIQYF
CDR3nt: TGTGCCAGCAGCTCGGGGTGGGCAAGGAGGTCGTTAGCCAAAAACATTCAGTACTTC

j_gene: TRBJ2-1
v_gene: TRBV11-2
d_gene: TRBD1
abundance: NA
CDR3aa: CASSLIPRQGNEQFF
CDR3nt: TGTGCCAGCAGCTTAATCCCGAGACAGGGAAATGAGCAGTTCTTC

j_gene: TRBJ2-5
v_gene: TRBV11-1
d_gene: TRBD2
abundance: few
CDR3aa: CASSSPLHGTNLKETQYF
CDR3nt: TGTGCCAGCAGCTCCCCCCTCCACGGGACTAACTTAAAAGAGACCCAGTACTTC

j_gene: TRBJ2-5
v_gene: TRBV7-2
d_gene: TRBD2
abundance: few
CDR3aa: CASSPRIAGGPDQYF
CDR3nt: TGTGCCAGCAGCCCTCGTATAGCGGGAGGCCCCGACCAGTACTTC

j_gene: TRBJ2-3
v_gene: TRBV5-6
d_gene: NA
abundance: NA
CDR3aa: CASSLIADTQYF
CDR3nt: TGTGCCAGCAGCTTGATCGCAGATACGCAGTATTTT

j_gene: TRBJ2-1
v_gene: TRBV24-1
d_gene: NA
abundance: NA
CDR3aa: CATSDSRGVPSYNEQFF
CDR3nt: TGTGCCACCAGTGATTCCAGGGGAGTCCCCTCCTACAATGAGCAGTTCTTC

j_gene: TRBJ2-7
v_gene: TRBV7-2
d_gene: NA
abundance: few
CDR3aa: CASSPTTSYVPYEQYF
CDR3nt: TGTGCCAGCAGCCCCACGACTAGTTATGTTCCCTACGAGCAGTACTTC

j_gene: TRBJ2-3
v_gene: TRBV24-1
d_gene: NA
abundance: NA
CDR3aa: CATSDLWDNTDTQYF
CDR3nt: TGTGCCACCAGTGATTTGTGGGACAACACAGATACGCAGTATTTT

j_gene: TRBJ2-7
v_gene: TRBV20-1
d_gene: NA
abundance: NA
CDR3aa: CSAHIGGVSYEQYF
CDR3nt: TGCAGTGCTCACATAGGGGGAGTGAGCTACGAGCAGTACTTC

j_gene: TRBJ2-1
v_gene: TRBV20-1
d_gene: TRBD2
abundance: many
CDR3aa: CSALASGRGNEQFF
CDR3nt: TGCAGTGCTCTCGCCAGCGGGAGAGGAAATGAGCAGTTCTTC

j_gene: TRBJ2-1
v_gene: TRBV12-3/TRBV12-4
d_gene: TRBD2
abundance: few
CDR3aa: CASSFSSGRVLFF
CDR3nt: TGTGCCAGCAGTTTTTCTAGCGGGAGGGTCCTGTTCTTC

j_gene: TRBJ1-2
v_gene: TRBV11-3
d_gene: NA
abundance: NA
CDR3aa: CASSAGWDYGYTF
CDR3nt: TGTGCCAGCAGCGCAGGGTGGGACTATGGCTACACCTTC

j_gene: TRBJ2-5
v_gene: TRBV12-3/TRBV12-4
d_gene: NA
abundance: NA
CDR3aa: CASGIRETQYF
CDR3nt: TGTGCCAGCGGAATTCGGGAGACCCAGTACTTC

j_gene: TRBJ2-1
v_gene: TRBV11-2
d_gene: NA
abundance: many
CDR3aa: CASSLDPLWGATYNEQFF
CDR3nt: TGTGCCAGCAGCTTAGATCCCCTTTGGGGGGCTACCTACAATGAGCAGTTCTTC

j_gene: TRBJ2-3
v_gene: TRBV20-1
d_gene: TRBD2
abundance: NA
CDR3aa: CSAGGLADQSTDTQYF
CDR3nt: TGCAGTGCTGGGGGACTAGCGGACCAAAGCACAGATACGCAGTATTTT

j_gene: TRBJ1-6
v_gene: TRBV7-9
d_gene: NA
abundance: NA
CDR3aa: CASSTDTSLRNSPLHF
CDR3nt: TGTGCCAGCAGCACGGACACCTCACTACGGAATTCACCCCTCCACTTT

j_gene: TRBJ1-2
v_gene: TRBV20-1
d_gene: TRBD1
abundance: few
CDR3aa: CSAPAGQGGYNNYGYTF
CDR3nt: TGCAGTGCCCCCGCGGGACAGGGGGGTTATAATAACTATGGCTACACCTTC

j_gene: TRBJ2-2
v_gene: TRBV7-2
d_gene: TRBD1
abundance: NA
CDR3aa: CASSSVGLGGGGELFF
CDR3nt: TGTGCCAGCAGCTCGGTAGGGCTAGGGGGCGGCGGGGAGCTGTTTTTT

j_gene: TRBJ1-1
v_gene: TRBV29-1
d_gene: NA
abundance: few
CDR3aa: CSATPGGGTEAFF
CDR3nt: TGCAGCGCAACCCCTGGAGGAGGAACTGAAGCTTTCTTT

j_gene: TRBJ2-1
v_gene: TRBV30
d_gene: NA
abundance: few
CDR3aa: CAWSFRSSYNEQFF
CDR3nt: TGTGCCTGGAGTTTTAGAAGTTCCTACAATGAGCAGTTCTTC

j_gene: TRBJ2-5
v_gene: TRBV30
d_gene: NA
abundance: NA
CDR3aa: CAGVGRRRETQYF
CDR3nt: TGTGCCGGAGTGGGACGGCGTCGAGAGACCCAGTACTTC

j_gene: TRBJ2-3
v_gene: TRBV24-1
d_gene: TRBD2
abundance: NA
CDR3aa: CATSDSGLAGELDTQYF
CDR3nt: TGTGCCACCAGTGATTCGGGACTAGCGGGAGAACTAGATACGCAGTATTTT

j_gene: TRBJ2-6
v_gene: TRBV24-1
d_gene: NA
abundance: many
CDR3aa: CATSDTGSGANVLTF
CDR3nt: TGTGCCACCAGTGATACAGGGTCCGGGGCCAACGTCCTGACTTTC

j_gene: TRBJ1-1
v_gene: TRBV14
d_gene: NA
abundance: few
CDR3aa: CASSLNLRGEAFF
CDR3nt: TGTGCCAGCAGCCTTAATCTCCGGGGGGAAGCTTTCTTT

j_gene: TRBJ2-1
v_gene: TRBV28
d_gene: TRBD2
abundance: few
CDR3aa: CASSIPGLAEDNEQFF
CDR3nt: TGTGCCAGCAGTATCCCGGGACTAGCGGAAGACAATGAGCAGTTCTTC

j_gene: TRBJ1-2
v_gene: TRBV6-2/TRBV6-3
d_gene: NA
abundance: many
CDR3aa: CASSRRTAAQYGYTF
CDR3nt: TGTGCCAGCAGCCGCAGGACAGCGGCCCAGTATGGCTACACCTTC

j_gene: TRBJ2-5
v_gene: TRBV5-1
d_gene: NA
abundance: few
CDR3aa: CASSLAGESQETQYF
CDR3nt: TGCGCCAGCAGCTTGGCAGGGGAGAGCCAAGAGACCCAGTACTTC

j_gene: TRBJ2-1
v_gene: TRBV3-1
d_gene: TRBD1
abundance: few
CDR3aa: CASSEGGQFYNEQFF
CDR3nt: TGTGCCAGCAGCGAAGGGGGACAGTTCTACAATGAGCAGTTCTTC

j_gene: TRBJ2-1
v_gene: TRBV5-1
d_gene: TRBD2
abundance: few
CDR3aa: CASSLGPASGRALEQFF
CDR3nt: TGCGCCAGCAGCTTGGGACCGGCTAGCGGGAGGGCCCTTGAGCAGTTCTTC

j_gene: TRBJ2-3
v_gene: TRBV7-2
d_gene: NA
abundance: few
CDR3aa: CASSPLGLSDTQYF
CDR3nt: TGTGCCAGCAGCCCCCTGGGACTGTCGGATACGCAGTATTTT

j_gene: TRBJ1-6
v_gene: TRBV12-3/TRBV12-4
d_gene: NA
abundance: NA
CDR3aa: CASSMDVTYSPLHF
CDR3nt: TGTGCCAGCAGTATGGACGTAACCTATTCACCCCTCCACTTT

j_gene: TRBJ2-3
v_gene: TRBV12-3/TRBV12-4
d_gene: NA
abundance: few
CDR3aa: CASSLAPVGAAQYF
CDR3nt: TGTGCCAGCAGTTTGGCTCCGGTTGGAGCGGCGCAGTATTTT

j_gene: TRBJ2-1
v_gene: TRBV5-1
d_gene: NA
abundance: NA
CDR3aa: CASSLEGAGSGSEQFF
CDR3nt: TGCGCCAGCAGCTTGGAGGGGGCGGGATCAGGAAGTGAGCAGTTCTTC

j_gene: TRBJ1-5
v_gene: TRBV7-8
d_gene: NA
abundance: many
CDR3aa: CASSPRTELYSNQPQHF
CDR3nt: TGTGCCAGCAGCCCTCGGACAGAGCTTTATAGCAATCAGCCCCAGCATTTT

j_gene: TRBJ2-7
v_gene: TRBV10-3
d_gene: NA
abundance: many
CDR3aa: CAISESTGYEQYF
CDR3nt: TGTGCCATCAGTGAGAGCACAGGCTACGAGCAGTACTTC

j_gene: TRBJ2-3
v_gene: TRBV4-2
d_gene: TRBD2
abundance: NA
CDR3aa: CASSQLAGLSTDTQYF
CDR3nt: TGTGCCAGCAGCCAATTAGCGGGACTTAGCACAGATACGCAGTATTTT

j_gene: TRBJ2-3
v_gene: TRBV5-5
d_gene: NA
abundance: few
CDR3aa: CASNIDAGVGDTQYF
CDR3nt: TGTGCCAGCAACATCGACGCCGGTGTTGGGGATACGCAGTATTTT

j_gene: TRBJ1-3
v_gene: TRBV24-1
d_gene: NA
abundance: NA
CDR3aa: CATSDFSGNTIYF
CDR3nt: TGTGCCACCAGTGACTTCTCTGGAAACACCATATATTTT

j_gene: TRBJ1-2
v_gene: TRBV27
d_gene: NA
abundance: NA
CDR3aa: CASSLRRDSSGYTF
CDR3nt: TGTGCCAGCAGTTTAAGAAGAGACTCGAGTGGCTACACCTTC

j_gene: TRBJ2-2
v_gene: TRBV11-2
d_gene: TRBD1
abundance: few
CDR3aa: CASSLDGTGVNTGELFF
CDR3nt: TGTGCCAGCAGCTTAGACGGGACAGGGGTGAACACCGGGGAGCTGTTTTTT

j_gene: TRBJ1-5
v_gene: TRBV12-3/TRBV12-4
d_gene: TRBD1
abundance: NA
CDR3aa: CASSLAAPTGAAQPQHF
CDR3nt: TGTGCCAGCAGTTTAGCGGCTCCAACAGGGGCCGCTCAGCCCCAGCATTTT

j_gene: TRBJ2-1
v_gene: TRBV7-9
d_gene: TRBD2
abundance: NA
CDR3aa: CAGTNSGRHNEQFF
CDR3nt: TGTGCTGGTACAAATAGCGGGAGACACAATGAGCAGTTCTTC

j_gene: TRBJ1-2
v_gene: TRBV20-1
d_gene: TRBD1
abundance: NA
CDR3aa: CSAKDRWRTGLFYGYTF
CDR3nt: TGCAGTGCCAAGGACAGGTGGAGGACAGGCTTATTCTATGGCTACACCTTC

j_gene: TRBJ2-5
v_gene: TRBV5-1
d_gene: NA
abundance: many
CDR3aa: CASSEDKRPQYF
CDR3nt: TGCGCCAGCAGCGAGGATAAGAGACCCCAGTACTTC

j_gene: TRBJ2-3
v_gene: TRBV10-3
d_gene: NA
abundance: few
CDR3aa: CAISDLWTDTQYF
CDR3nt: TGTGCCATCAGTGATCTGTGGACAGATACGCAGTATTTT

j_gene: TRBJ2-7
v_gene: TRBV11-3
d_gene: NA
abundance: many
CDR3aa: CASSLSRVDEQYF
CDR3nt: TGTGCCAGCAGCTTAAGCAGGGTGGACGAGCAGTACTTC

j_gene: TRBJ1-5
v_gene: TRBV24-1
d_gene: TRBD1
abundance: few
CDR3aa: CATSDKTGVGQPQHF
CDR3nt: TGTGCCACCAGTGACAAGACAGGGGTCGGACAGCCCCAGCATTTT

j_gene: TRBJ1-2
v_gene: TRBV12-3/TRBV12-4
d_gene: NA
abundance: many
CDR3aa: CASSPRDVANYGYTF
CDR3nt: TGTGCCAGCAGTCCCCGGGACGTAGCTAACTATGGCTACACCTTC

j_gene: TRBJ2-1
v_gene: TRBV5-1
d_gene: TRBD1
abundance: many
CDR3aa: CASSFGTGNEQFF
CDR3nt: TGCGCCAGCAGCTTCGGGACAGGCAATGAGCAGTTCTTC